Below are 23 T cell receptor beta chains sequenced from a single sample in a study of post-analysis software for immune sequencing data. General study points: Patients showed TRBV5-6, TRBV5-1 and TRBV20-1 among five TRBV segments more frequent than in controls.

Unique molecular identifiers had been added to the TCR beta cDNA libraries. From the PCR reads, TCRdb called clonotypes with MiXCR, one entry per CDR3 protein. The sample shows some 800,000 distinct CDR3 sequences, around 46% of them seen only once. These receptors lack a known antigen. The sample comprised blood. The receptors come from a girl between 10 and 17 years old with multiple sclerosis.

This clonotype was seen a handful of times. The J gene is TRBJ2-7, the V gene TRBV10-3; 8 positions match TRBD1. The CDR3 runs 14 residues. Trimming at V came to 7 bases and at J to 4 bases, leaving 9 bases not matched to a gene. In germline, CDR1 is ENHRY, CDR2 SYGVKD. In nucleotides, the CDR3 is TGTGCCATCACCTCGGACAGGGACGCGTACGAGCAGTACTTC. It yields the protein CAITSDRDAYEQYF.

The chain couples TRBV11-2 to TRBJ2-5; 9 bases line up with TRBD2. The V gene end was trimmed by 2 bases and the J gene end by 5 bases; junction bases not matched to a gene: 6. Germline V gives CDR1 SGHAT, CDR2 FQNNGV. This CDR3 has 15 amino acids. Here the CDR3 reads CASSLWLAGRETQYF. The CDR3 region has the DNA TGTGCCAGCAGCTTATGGCTAGCGGGACGGGAGACCCAGTACTTC.

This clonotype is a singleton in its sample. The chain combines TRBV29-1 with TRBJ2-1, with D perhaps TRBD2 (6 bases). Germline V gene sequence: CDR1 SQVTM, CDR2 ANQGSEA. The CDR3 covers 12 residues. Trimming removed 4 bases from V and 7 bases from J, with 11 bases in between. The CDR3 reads CSVGAGRNEQFF. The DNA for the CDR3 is TGCAGCGTTGGCGCGGGACGGAATGAGCAGTTCTTC.

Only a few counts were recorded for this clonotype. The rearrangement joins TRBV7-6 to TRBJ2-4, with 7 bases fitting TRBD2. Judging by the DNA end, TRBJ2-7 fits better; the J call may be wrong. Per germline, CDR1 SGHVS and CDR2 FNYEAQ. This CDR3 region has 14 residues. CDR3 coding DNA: TGTGCCAGCAGCTTGGGCGGGAGTAGCAACGAGCAGTACTTC. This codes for CASSLGGSSNEQYF.

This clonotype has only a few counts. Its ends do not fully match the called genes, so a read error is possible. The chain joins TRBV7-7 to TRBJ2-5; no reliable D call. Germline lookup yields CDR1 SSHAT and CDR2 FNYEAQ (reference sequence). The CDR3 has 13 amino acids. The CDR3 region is CASSPMLQETQYF. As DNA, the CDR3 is TGTGCTAGCAGCCCGATGCTCCAAGAGACCCAGTACTTC.

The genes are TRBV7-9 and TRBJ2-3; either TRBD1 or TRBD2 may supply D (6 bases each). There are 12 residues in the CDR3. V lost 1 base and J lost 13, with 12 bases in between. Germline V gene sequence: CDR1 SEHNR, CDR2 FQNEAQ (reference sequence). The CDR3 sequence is CASSLGGTLEYF. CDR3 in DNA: TGTGCCAGCAGCTTAGGCGGGACACTGGAGTATTTT.

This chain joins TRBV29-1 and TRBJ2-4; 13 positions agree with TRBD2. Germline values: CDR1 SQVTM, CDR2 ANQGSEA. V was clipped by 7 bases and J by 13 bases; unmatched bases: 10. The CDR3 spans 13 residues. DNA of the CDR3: TGCAGCGCCGGGACTAGCGGGAAGGGGGAGCAGTACTTC. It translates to CSAGTSGKGEQYF.

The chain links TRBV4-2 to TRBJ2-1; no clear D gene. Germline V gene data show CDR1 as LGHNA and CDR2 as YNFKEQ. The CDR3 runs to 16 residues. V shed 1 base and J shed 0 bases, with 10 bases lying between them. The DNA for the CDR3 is TGTGCCAGCAGCCAAGTTAACACCATCTCCTACAATGAGCAGTTCTTC. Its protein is CASSQVNTISYNEQFF.

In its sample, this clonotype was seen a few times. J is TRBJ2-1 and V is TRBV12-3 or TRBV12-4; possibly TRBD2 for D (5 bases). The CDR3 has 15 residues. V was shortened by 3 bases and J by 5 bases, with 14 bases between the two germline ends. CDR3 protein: CASSLWRHTHNEQFF. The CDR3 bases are TGTGCCAGCAGTTTGTGGAGGCACACACACAATGAGCAGTTCTTC.

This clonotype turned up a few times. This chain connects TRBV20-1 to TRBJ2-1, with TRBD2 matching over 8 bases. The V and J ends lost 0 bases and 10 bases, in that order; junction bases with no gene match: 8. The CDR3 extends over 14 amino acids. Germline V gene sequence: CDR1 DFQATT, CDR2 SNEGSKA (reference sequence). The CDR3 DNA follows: TGCAGTGCTAGAGAACCAATAGCGGGGAAAGAGCAGTTCTTC. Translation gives CSAREPIAGKEQFF.

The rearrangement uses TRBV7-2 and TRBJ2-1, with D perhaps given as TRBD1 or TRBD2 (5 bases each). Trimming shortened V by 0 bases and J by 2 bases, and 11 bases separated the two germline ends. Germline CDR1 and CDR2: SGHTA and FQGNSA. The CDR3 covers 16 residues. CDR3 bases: TGTGCCAGCAGCTTAGCCGGGACGGGCACCTACAATGAGCAGTTCTTC. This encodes CASSLAGTGTYNEQFF. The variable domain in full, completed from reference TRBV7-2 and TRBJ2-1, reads GAGVSQSPSNKVTEKGKDVELRCDPISGHTALYWYRQSLGQGLEFLIYFQGNSAPDKSGLPSDRFSAERTGGSVSTLTIQRTQQEDSAVYLCASSLAGTGTYNEQFFGPGTRLTVL.

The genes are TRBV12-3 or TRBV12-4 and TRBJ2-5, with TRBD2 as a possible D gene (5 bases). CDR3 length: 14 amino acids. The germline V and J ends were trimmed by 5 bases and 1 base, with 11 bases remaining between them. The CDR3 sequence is CASSTEAAQETQYF. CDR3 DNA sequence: TGTGCCAGCAGTACGGAGGCCGCCCAAGAGACCCAGTACTTC.

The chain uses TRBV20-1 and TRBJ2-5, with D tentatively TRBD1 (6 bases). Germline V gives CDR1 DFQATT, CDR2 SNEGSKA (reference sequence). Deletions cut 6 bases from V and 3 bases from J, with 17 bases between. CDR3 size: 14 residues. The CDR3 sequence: CSAQAGGRKETQYF. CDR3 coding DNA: TGCAGTGCCCAGGCTGGGGGCAGGAAAGAGACCCAGTACTTC.

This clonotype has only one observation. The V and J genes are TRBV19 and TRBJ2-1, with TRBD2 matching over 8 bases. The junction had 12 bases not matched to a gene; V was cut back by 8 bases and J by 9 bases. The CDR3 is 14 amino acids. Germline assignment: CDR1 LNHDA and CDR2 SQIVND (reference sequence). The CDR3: CASGAGTRDSEQFF. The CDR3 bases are TGTGCCAGTGGGGCCGGGACTAGGGATAGTGAGCAGTTCTTC.

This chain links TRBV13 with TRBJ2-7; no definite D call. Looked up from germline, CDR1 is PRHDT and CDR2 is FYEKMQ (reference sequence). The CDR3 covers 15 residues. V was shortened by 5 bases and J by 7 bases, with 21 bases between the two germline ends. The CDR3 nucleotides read TGTGCCAGCAGCCCCTTAGGCACTGGGATTGGGGAGCAGTACTTC. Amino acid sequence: CASSPLGTGIGEQYF. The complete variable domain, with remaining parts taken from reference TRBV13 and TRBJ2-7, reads AAGVIQSPRHLIKEKRETATLKCYPIPRHDTVYWYQQGPGQDPQFLISFYEKMQSDKGSIPDRFSAQQFSDYHSELNMSSLELGDSALYFCASSPLGTGIGEQYFGPGTRLTVT.

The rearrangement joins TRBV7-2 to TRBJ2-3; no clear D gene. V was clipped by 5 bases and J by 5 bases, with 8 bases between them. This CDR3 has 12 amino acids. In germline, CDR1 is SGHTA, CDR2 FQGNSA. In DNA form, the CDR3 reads TGTGCCAGCAGCCCTTTACGAGATACGCAGTATTTT. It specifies CASSPLRDTQYF. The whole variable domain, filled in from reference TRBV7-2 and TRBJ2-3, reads GAGVSQSPSNKVTEKGKDVELRCDPISGHTALYWYRQSLGQGLEFLIYFQGNSAPDKSGLPSDRFSAERTGGSVSTLTIQRTQQEDSAVYLCASSPLRDTQYFGPGTRLTVL.

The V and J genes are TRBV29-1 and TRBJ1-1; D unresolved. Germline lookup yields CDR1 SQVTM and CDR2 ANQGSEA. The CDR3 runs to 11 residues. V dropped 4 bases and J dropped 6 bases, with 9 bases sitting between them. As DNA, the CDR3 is TGCAGCGTTGGCCACCTATCTGAAGCTTTCTTT. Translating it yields CSVGHLSEAFF.

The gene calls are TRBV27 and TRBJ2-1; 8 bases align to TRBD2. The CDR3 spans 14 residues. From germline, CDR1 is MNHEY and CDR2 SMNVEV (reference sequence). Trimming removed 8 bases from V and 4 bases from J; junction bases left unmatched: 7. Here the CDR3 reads CASGKASGYNEQFF. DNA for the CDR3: TGTGCCAGCGGAAAGGCTAGCGGGTACAATGAGCAGTTCTTC.

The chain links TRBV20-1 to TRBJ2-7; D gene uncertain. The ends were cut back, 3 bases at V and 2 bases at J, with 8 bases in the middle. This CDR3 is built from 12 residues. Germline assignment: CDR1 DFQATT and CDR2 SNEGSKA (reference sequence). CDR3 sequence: CSARTSPYEQYF. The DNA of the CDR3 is TGCAGTGCTAGGACTTCACCCTACGAGCAGTACTTC.

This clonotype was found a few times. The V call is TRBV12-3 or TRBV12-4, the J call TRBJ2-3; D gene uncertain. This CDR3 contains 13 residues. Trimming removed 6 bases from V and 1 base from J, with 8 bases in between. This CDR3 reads CASRTTGTDTQYF. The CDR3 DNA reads TGTGCCAGCAGAACCACAGGCACAGATACGCAGTATTTT.

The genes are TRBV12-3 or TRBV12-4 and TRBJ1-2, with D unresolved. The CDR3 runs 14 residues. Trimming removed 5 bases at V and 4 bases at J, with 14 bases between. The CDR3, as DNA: TGTGCCAGCAGTCCGGACCCCGGAGGCTATGGCTACACCTTC. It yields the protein CASSPDPGGYGYTF.

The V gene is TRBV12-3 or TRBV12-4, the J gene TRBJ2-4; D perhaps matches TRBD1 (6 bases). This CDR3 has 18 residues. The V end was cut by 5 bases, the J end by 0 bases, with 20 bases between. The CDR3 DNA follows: TGTGCCAGCAGTCCCACCCCACAGGGAAATCTAGCCAAAAACATTCAGTACTTC. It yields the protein CASSPTPQGNLAKNIQYF.

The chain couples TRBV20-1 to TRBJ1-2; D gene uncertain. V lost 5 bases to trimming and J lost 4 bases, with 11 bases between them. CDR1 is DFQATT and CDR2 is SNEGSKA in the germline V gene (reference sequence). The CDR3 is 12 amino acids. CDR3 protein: CSASTETYGYTF. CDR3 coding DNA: TGCAGTGCTTCGACGGAGACCTATGGCTACACCTTC.